This entry is about one T cell receptor (beta chain). Its specificity is not known. Other DNA sequences from this sample encode an identical CDR3 as well. The data were obtained in a study of beta chain features in type 1 diabetes. Study-level background: Analysis included 100 million to 110 million sorted cells drawn from all samples.

Populations isolated by sorting all had purity greater than 98%. V dropped 4 bases and J dropped 4 bases, with 6 bases sitting between them. The germline gives CDR1 SGDLS, CDR2 YYNGEE. This CDR3 comprises 12 residues. The sequenced template was cDNA made from the entire isolated RNA. Using immunoSEQ multiplex PCR, the repertoire was profiled, and TCRdb retains in-frame clones only, with some absent. This sample has 600,000 to 750,000 clones, with roughly an eighth found just once. Points from the study as a whole: Significant though moderate, a shortening of TCRB CDR3s appeared in all four CD4+ subsets of Type 1 diabetes patients.

The sequencing input was naive CD4+ T cells from blood. The sequence was collected from a man aged 25 to 40 with type 1 diabetes. This chain uses TRBV9 with TRBJ2-1; D ambiguous. CDR3 sequence: CASSPSYNEQFF. In DNA form, the CDR3 reads TGTGCCAGCAGCCCCAGTTACAATGAGCAGTTCTTC.